A single sample gave rise to the 30 T cell receptor beta chains below, sequenced in a study of T cell clones after liver transplantation. Using immunoSEQ multiplex PCR, the repertoire was profiled, and TCRdb retains in-frame clones only, with some absent. The data hold 45,000 to 55,000 clones, with approximately 88% observed a single time. This sample comprised CD4+ T cells from blood, obtained before liver transplant. The receptor set was obtained from a human donor who received a liver transplant.

The rearrangement uses TRBV14 and TRBJ1-1; D gene ambiguous. V shed 0 bases and J shed 0 bases, with 2 bases lying between them. The V gene's germline CDR1 is SGHDN and CDR2 FVKESK. The CDR3 covers 13 residues. The DNA of the CDR3 is TGTGCCAGCAGCCAAGAGCTGAACACTGAAGCTTTCTTT. Translated: CASSQELNTEAFF.

This rearrangement joins TRBV5-1 to TRBJ2-1, with 8 bases that match TRBD1. Germline CDR1 SGHRS, CDR2 YFSETQ. With 0 bases clipped from V and 6 bases from J, the junction kept 8 bases outside the gene matches. The CDR3 loop spans 16 amino acids. The CDR3 protein is CASSLAPVDRANEQFF. CDR3 bases: TGCGCCAGCAGCTTGGCCCCGGTGGACAGGGCCAATGAGCAGTTCTTC.

This clone is labeled as medium-sized. This rearrangement joins TRBV29-1 to TRBJ1-5; TRBD1 matches at 9 bases. The trim removed 4 bases at V and 2 bases at J, leaving 3 bases unmatched. CDR1 is SQVTM and CDR2 is ANQGSEA in the germline V gene. CDR3 length: 14 amino acids. CDR3 in DNA: TGCAGCGTTGGAGACAGGGGGGGCAATCAGCCCCAGCATTTT. Translating gives CSVGDRGGNQPQHF.

The chain employs TRBV30 and TRBJ2-7; D is unresolved. V dropped 3 bases and J dropped 0 bases, with 3 bases sitting between them. The length of the CDR3 is 11 residues. CDR1 and CDR2 (germline): GTSNPN, SVGIG (reference sequence). This CDR3 is CAWSRSYEQYF. As DNA, the CDR3 is TGTGCCTGGAGCCGCTCCTACGAGCAGTACTTC.

V gene TRBV7-8 combines with J gene TRBJ1-1; no firm D call. There are 14 residues in the CDR3. Per the germline V gene, CDR1 is SGHVS and CDR2 is FQNEAQ. V lost 1 base, J lost 3 bases, and 9 bases lay in between. CDR3 protein: CASSLESGDTEAFF. In DNA, the CDR3 is TGTGCCAGCAGCTTAGAGTCTGGGGACACTGAAGCTTTCTTT.

The chain combines TRBV5-1 with TRBJ2-1; TRBD1 matches 8 bases. The V and J ends lost 4 bases and 5 bases, in that order; junction bases with no gene match: 11. This CDR3 is 16 amino acids long. Germline V gene data show CDR1 as SGHRS and CDR2 as YFSETQ. The CDR3 DNA follows: TGCGCCAGCAGCAACCTTGACAGGGGTATACACAATGAGCAGTTCTTC. Its translation is CASSNLDRGIHNEQFF.

V usage is TRBV4-2 and J usage is TRBJ2-1; possible D gene TRBD2, 5 bases. The CDR3 consists of 13 residues. In germline, CDR1 is LGHNA, CDR2 YNFKEQ. Trimming cost V 2 bases and J 5 bases, with 7 bases left between them. The CDR3 sequence is CASSQLGDNEQFF. As DNA, the CDR3 is TGTGCCAGCAGCCAACTCGGGGACAATGAGCAGTTCTTC.

This clone was recorded only once. The chain has TRBV28 and TRBJ1-1; 7 nucleotides agree with TRBD1. J was trimmed by 7 bases and V by 8 bases; bases with no gene match: 4. The CDR3 consists of 11 residues. CDR1 is MDHEN, CDR2 SYDVKM, per germline. The CDR3 DNA is TGTGCCAGCCAGGACAGGTATGAAGCTTTCTTT. It encodes CASQDRYEAFF.

The chain has TRBV6-4 and TRBJ1-1; the D is unclear. Trimming pared 4 bases from V and 0 bases from J, leaving 6 bases between. CDR1 and CDR2 from the germline V gene are MRHNA and SNTAGT. The CDR3 runs to 13 residues. In DNA, the CDR3 is TGTGCCAGCAGTGCCGAGATGAACACTGAAGCTTTCTTT. Amino acids: CASSAEMNTEAFF.

The chain uses TRBV5-8 and TRBJ1-1; D is unclear. V lost 0 bases and J 6 bases, leaving 6 bases between the germline ends. Germline V CDR1 and CDR2: SGHTS, YDEGEE. This CDR3 is built from 12 residues. The CDR3 sequence is CASSLVAAEAFF. In DNA, the CDR3 is TGTGCCAGCAGCTTGGTAGCAGCTGAAGCTTTCTTT.

The rearrangement links TRBV15 to TRBJ2-3; TRBD1 is a possible D gene (5 bases). V lost 2 bases, J lost 5 bases, and 14 bases lay in between. CDR1 is LNHNV, CDR2 YYDKDF, per germline (reference sequence). The CDR3 length is 15 residues. CDR3 sequence (DNA): TGTGCCACCAGCAGATACCGGCCAGGGCTAGATACGCAGTATTTT. As protein: CATSRYRPGLDTQYF. The full variable domain, in which reference TRBV15 and TRBJ2-3 provide the parts outside the CDR3, is DAMVIQNPRYQVTQFGKPVTLSCSQTLNHNVMYWYQQKSSQAPKLLFHYYDKDFNNEADTPDNFQSRRPNTSFCFLDIRSPGLGDTAMYLCATSRYRPGLDTQYFGPGTRLTVL.

The chain joins TRBV18 to TRBJ2-3, with 11 bases identical to TRBD2. The V gene's germline CDR1 is KGHSH and CDR2 LQKENI. J lost 6 bases, V lost 3 bases, and 17 bases had no gene match. This CDR3 region has 19 residues. The CDR3 nucleotides read TGTGCCAGCTCACCGAGTCGACTAGCGGGATCCTCCCTCGGTGATACGCAGTATTTT. It translates to CASSPSRLAGSSLGDTQYF. The full variable domain, with the rest looked up from reference TRBV18 and TRBJ2-3, is NAGVMQNPRHLVRRRGQEARLRCSPMKGHSHVYWYRQLPEEGLKFMVYLQKENIIDESGMPKERFSAEFPKEGPSILRIQQVVRGDSAAYFCASSPSRLAGSSLGDTQYFGPGTRLTVL.

This clone has just one count. The chain uses TRBV28 and TRBJ1-1, with D perhaps TRBD1 (5 bases). V was cut by 6 bases and J by 0 bases, with 8 bases left in between. Germline loops: CDR1 MDHEN, CDR2 SYDVKM. The CDR3 runs 13 residues. The CDR3 loop reads CASRRDLNTEAFF. The CDR3 nucleotides read TGTGCCAGCAGAAGGGACTTGAACACTGAAGCTTTCTTT. Drawing the rest from reference TRBV28 and TRBJ1-1, the complete variable domain is DVKVTQSSRYLVKRTGEKVFLECVQDMDHENMFWYRQDPGLGLRLIYFSYDVKMKEKGDIPEGYSVSREKKERFSLILESASTNQTSMYLCASRRDLNTEAFFGQGTRLTVV.

The chain has TRBV5-1 and TRBJ1-5; a weak D match, TRBD1 (5 bases). CDR1 and CDR2 from the germline V gene are SGHRS and YFSETQ. This CDR3 has 16 residues. Trimming took off 0 bases at V and 2 bases at J, with 12 bases between the two ends. CDR3 loop: CASSLDGAGGNQPQHF. CDR3 DNA: TGCGCCAGCAGCTTGGATGGGGCGGGTGGCAATCAGCCCCAGCATTTT.

V gene TRBV7-9 combines with J gene TRBJ1-5; a weak D match, TRBD1 (5 bases). The CDR3 is 15 residues long. Per germline, CDR1 SEHNR and CDR2 FQNEAQ (reference sequence). V lost 0 bases, J lost 2 bases, and 8 bases lay in between. CDR3 residues: CASSLAAGGNQPQHF. CDR3 nucleotide sequence: TGTGCCAGCAGCTTAGCCGCGGGGGGCAATCAGCCCCAGCATTTT.

The chain has TRBV7-9 and TRBJ2-2, with D perhaps TRBD1 or TRBD2 (5 bases each). The CDR3 runs to 15 residues. Germline loops: CDR1 SEHNR, CDR2 FQNEAQ (reference sequence). V was cut by 0 bases and J by 3 bases, with 8 bases left in between. The CDR3 region is CASSLAGRYTGELFF. CDR3 coding DNA: TGTGCCAGCAGCTTAGCGGGACGGTACACCGGGGAGCTGTTTTTT.

V and J are TRBV7-2 and TRBJ1-2; TRBD1 is a possible D gene (5 bases). V lost 2 bases and J 4 bases, leaving 11 bases between the germline ends. Germline CDR1 SGHTA, CDR2 FQGNSA. This CDR3 spans 14 amino acids. This CDR3 reads CASSLMTASYGYTF. The CDR3 region has the DNA TGTGCCAGCAGCTTAATGACAGCCTCCTATGGCTACACCTTC.

This chain connects TRBV19 to TRBJ1-2, with D possibly TRBD1 on 5 matching bases. This CDR3 has 15 residues. V lost 0 bases to trimming and J lost 2 bases, with 10 bases between them. Germline V gene sequence: CDR1 LNHDA, CDR2 SQIVND (reference sequence). This CDR3 reads CASSIDRDGNYGYTF. CDR3 in DNA: TGTGCCAGTAGTATAGACAGGGACGGGAACTATGGCTACACCTTC.

V is TRBV4-1 and J is TRBJ2-3; D unclear. The CDR3 runs 13 residues. The V end lost 5 bases, the J end lost 9 bases, and 15 bases lay between the germline ends. Germline CDR1 is MGHRA and CDR2 is YSYEKL. The CDR3 here is CASSYLDPKTQYF. The CDR3, as DNA: TGCGCCAGCAGCTATTTAGACCCTAAAACGCAGTATTTT.

This chain uses TRBV28 with TRBJ2-7, with 11 bases that match TRBD1. Unmatched junction bases numbered 9, after V lost 6 bases and J lost 2 bases. Germline-derived CDR1 and CDR2 are MDHEN and SYDVKM. This CDR3 contains 16 residues. CDR3 coding DNA: TGTGCCAGCAGAACTACCGGGACAGGGGGTCCCTACGAGCAGTACTTC. This encodes CASRTTGTGGPYEQYF.

The chain has TRBV28 and TRBJ2-7; D is undetermined. The CDR3 contains 11 residues. Trimming removed 4 bases from V and 3 bases from J, with 4 bases in between. CDR1 is MDHEN and CDR2 is SYDVKM in the germline V gene. The CDR3 loop is CASSWLYEQYF. The CDR3 region has the DNA TGTGCCAGCAGTTGGCTCTACGAGCAGTACTTC. The full variable domain, in which reference TRBV28 and TRBJ2-7 provide the parts outside the CDR3, is DVKVTQSSRYLVKRTGEKVFLECVQDMDHENMFWYRQDPGLGLRLIYFSYDVKMKEKGDIPEGYSVSREKKERFSLILESASTNQTSMYLCASSWLYEQYFGPGTRLTVT.

This chain joins TRBV7-6 and TRBJ2-1, with D hard to call. CDR1 and CDR2 from the germline V gene are SGHVS and FNYEAQ. This CDR3 comprises 13 residues. V lost 4 bases, J lost 6 bases, and 10 bases lay in between. CDR3 bases: TGTGCCAGCAGCTCCTATCCTCCCAATGAGCAGTTCTTC. It encodes CASSSYPPNEQFF.

V usage is TRBV7-7 and J usage is TRBJ2-1; D assignment may be TRBD1 or TRBD2 (6 bases each). Germline CDR1 SSHAT, CDR2 FNYEAQ (reference sequence). The CDR3 runs to 13 residues. V was trimmed by 0 bases and J by 8 bases, leaving 8 bases between them. The CDR3 bases are TGTGCCAGCAGCTTAGCGGGGGGCGATGAGCAGTTCTTC. This gives the protein CASSLAGGDEQFF.

This sequence joins TRBV15 and TRBJ1-5, with 8 bases aligning to TRBD1. This CDR3 spans 18 amino acids. The germline V gene encodes CDR1 LNHNV and CDR2 YYDKDF (reference sequence). J lost 6 bases, V lost 2 bases, and 15 bases had no gene match. CDR3 in amino acids: CATSRPGKTGGSVQPQHF. The CDR3 DNA is TGTGCCACCAGCAGACCCGGCAAAACAGGGGGAAGCGTTCAGCCCCAGCATTTT.

The CDR3 protein is CASSTLSSAPSYEQYF. The CDR3 bases are TGCGCCAGCAGCACCCTCTCTAGCGCCCCCTCCTACGAGCAGTACTTC. The chain couples TRBV5-1 to TRBJ2-7, with a weak D call TRBD2 (6 bases). Between the trimmed V and J ends, which lost 4 bases and 0 bases, there was a span of 17 bases. The CDR3 has 16 residues. Germline values: CDR1 SGHRS, CDR2 YFSETQ.

In its sample, this clone was seen a few times. The rearrangement joins TRBV5-5 to TRBJ2-7; D might be TRBD1 (6 bases). This CDR3 is built from 14 residues. Germline loops: CDR1 SGHKS, CDR2 YYEKEE (reference sequence). V lost 2 bases and J 5 bases, leaving 14 bases between the germline ends. The CDR3 nucleotides read TGTGCCAGCAGCTTTTCTCCACAGGGCAACGAGCAGTACTTC. This codes for CASSFSPQGNEQYF.

The rearrangement joins TRBV5-1 to TRBJ1-6, with D unresolved. V was shortened by 4 bases and J by 4 bases, with 12 bases between the two germline ends. The CDR3 has 15 amino acids. In germline, CDR1 is SGHRS, CDR2 YFSETQ. The CDR3 spells CASSEDPGYNSPLHF. The CDR3 bases are TGCGCCAGCAGCGAAGATCCGGGGTATAATTCACCCCTCCACTTT.

This clone was seen once. J is TRBJ2-3 and V is TRBV2; D possibly uses TRBD1 or TRBD2 (5 bases each). The CDR3 loop spans 15 amino acids. Germline V gene sequence: CDR1 SNHLY, CDR2 FYNNEI. Deletions cut 4 bases from V and 2 bases from J, with 13 bases between. CDR3 amino acids: CASSAPGPNTDTQYF. As DNA, the CDR3 is TGTGCCAGCAGTGCACCGGGACCTAACACAGATACGCAGTATTTT.

V gene TRBV5-1 combines with J gene TRBJ2-5, with 7 bases lining up with TRBD1. The CDR3 is 14 amino acids. Germline V gene sequence: CDR1 SGHRS, CDR2 YFSETQ. Unmatched junction bases numbered 9, after V lost 6 bases and J lost 4 bases. Written as DNA, the CDR3 is TGCGCCAGCACCGTGAGGTACAGGGGAGAGACCCAGTACTTC. Translated: CASTVRYRGETQYF.

V and J are TRBV5-6 and TRBJ1-2, with D possibly being TRBD1 (6 bases). Germline V gene data show CDR1 as SGHDT and CDR2 as YYEEEE. This CDR3 region has 16 residues. V dropped 4 bases and J dropped 2 bases, with 18 bases sitting between them. The CDR3 region is CASSPETGEINYGYTF. The CDR3, as DNA: TGTGCCAGCAGCCCCGAGACAGGCGAAATAAACTATGGCTACACCTTC.